The 25 T cell receptor beta chains in this list originate from one sample, sequenced in a study of long-term antiretroviral therapy in people with HIV. They ran version v3.0 of the immunoSEQ assay at survey level. Here immunoSEQ multiplex PCR was the method, and the copy in TCRdb shows in-frame clones only, minus some. The repertoire consists of about 16,000 clones, with roughly 81% occurring once and the leading ten covering roughly 5%. The sample consisted of unsorted PBMCs, taken 0.5 years after starting antiretroviral therapy. These receptors originate from a woman aged 40 to 50 with HIV.

This chain links TRBV5-8 with TRBJ1-2; D ambiguous. CDR3 length: 18 residues. Germline CDR1 SGHTS, CDR2 YDEGEE. Trimming pared 0 bases from V and 6 bases from J, leaving 24 bases between. The CDR3 loop reads CASSLAWEMPEAIDGYTF. CDR3 sequence (DNA): TGTGCCAGCAGCTTGGCCTGGGAGATGCCGGAGGCAATCGATGGCTACACCTTC.

The genes are TRBV6-5 and TRBJ1-2; tentatively, D is TRBD1 (6 bases). The germline V and J ends were trimmed by 6 bases and 2 bases, with 13 bases remaining between them. This CDR3 spans 14 amino acids. Germline V gene data show CDR1 as MNHEY and CDR2 as SVGAGI. In DNA, the CDR3 is TGTGCCAGCAGGGAGACCGGGACAAACTATGGCTACACCTTC. Residues: CASRETGTNYGYTF.

V usage is TRBV7-9 and J usage is TRBJ2-2; D is undetermined. The germline V and J ends were trimmed by 3 bases and 6 bases, with 5 bases remaining between them. The CDR3 has 12 amino acids. Germline assignment: CDR1 SEHNR and CDR2 FQNEAQ (reference sequence). CDR3: CASSFSPGELFF. Here the CDR3 DNA reads TGTGCCAGCAGCTTTTCGCCCGGGGAGCTGTTTTTT.

This clone was recorded once. This chain links TRBV28 with TRBJ2-1, with 7 bases lining up with TRBD1. Germline CDR1 and CDR2: MDHEN and SYDVKM. V was clipped by 4 bases and J by 2 bases; unmatched bases: 5. The CDR3 runs to 15 residues. The CDR3 is CASSWEQGTYNEQFF. CDR3 sequence (DNA): TGTGCCAGCAGTTGGGAACAGGGGACCTACAATGAGCAGTTCTTC.

The chain is built from TRBV19 and TRBJ1-1; the match to TRBD1 covers 8 bases. CDR1 LNHDA and CDR2 SQIVND come from the germline V gene (reference sequence). The junction had 11 bases not matched to a gene; V was cut back by 10 bases and J by 1 base. The CDR3 extends over 15 amino acids. This CDR3 is CATFGTGIWNTEAFF. CDR3 DNA sequence: TGTGCCACCTTTGGGACAGGAATTTGGAACACTGAAGCTTTCTTT.

The genes are TRBV7-2 and TRBJ1-2; a weak D match, TRBD1 (5 bases). Germline CDR1 is SGHTA and CDR2 is FQGNSA. The CDR3 runs to 15 residues. Between the trimmed V and J ends, which lost 1 base and 3 bases, there was a span of 12 bases. CDR3 sequence: CASSLGILGHYGYTF. The CDR3, as DNA: TGTGCCAGCAGCTTAGGTATTCTGGGACACTATGGCTACACCTTC.

The V and J genes are TRBV28 and TRBJ2-7; the match to TRBD2 covers 9 bases. This CDR3 contains 14 residues. J lost 1 base, V lost 5 bases, and 3 bases had no gene match. Germline V gives CDR1 MDHEN, CDR2 SYDVKM. The CDR3, as DNA: TGTGCCAGCAGTCCTCTAGCGGGGTCCTACGAGCAGTACTTC. It yields the protein CASSPLAGSYEQYF.

This clone was counted once. The chain is built from TRBV15 and TRBJ2-1, with 7 bases identical to TRBD1. Trimming took 0 bases from V and 3 from J; bases not matched to a gene: 2. Germline V gives CDR1 LNHNV, CDR2 YYDKDF (reference sequence). The CDR3 loop spans 15 amino acids. The CDR3 DNA reads TGTGCCACCAGCAGAGAGGCAGGGGGCTACAATGAGCAGTTCTTC. Protein: CATSREAGGYNEQFF.

V usage is TRBV28 and J usage is TRBJ1-4; D is uncertain. Germline V CDR1 and CDR2: MDHEN, SYDVKM. The CDR3 runs 12 residues. Deletions cut 8 bases from V and 3 bases from J, with 7 bases between. For the CDR3, the DNA is TGTGCCAGCCAGACTTCTAATGAAAAACTGTTTTTT. Its protein is CASQTSNEKLFF.

J is TRBJ2-7 and V is TRBV6-1, with 8 bases matching TRBD2. The CDR3 covers 13 residues. The trim removed 5 bases at V and 5 bases at J, leaving 5 bases unmatched. Germline CDR1 MNHNS, CDR2 SASEGT. In nucleotides, the CDR3 is TGTGCCAGCAGTCCGGGAGGGGTCGACGAGCAGTACTTC. Its translation is CASSPGGVDEQYF.

The genes are TRBV7-9 and TRBJ1-1, with D possibly matching TRBD1 (5 bases). V lost 5 bases and J lost 8, with 15 bases in between. CDR1 is SEHNR, CDR2 FQNEAQ, per germline (reference sequence). This CDR3 is 13 amino acids long. The CDR3 region has the DNA TGTGCCAGCAGCCCGACGGGGGGTATAGAAGCTTTCTTT. Protein product: CASSPTGGIEAFF.

The rearrangement uses TRBV19 and TRBJ2-5, with D possibly being TRBD2 (6 bases). V dropped 6 bases and J dropped 7 bases, with 21 bases sitting between them. This CDR3 is 15 amino acids long. Germline loops: CDR1 LNHDA, CDR2 SQIVND (reference sequence). The CDR3 nucleotides are TGTGCCAGTAGCTCCGGGACTCGGGGCGTGGTGACCCAGTACTTC. Translation gives CASSSGTRGVVTQYF.

Here the CDR3 reads CSVVLLYEQYF. CDR3 DNA sequence: TGCAGCGTTGTCCTCCTCTACGAGCAGTACTTC. This chain joins TRBV29-1 and TRBJ2-7; D not certain. Trimming left V 4 bases short and J 3 bases short, with 7 bases between. The germline CDR1 and CDR2 sequences are SQVTM and ANQGSEA. The length of the CDR3 is 11 residues.

V is TRBV5-1 and J is TRBJ1-2, with 9 positions matching TRBD1. CDR3 length equals 17 residues. The junction had 8 bases not matched to a gene; V was cut back by 0 bases and J by 2 bases. Looked up from germline, CDR1 is SGHRS and CDR2 is YFSETQ. CDR3 nucleotides: TGCGCCAGCAGCTTGGGTACAGGGGGCGCTTTGAACTATGGCTACACCTTC. Translated: CASSLGTGGALNYGYTF.

V usage is TRBV9 and J usage is TRBJ1-1; tentatively, D is TRBD1 (5 bases). Germline-derived CDR1 and CDR2 are SGDLS and YYNGEE. CDR3 length equals 14 residues. V dropped 0 bases and J dropped 5 bases, with 11 bases sitting between them. Here the CDR3 reads CASSVGGAGTEAFF. The CDR3 nucleotides are TGTGCCAGCAGCGTAGGAGGGGCCGGGACTGAAGCTTTCTTT.

Comment on this clone: The junction and the germline gene differ at one end; a read error may be behind it. V and J are TRBV10-3 and TRBJ2-7; 7 positions match TRBD1. The CDR3 consists of 14 residues. Germline lookup yields CDR1 ENHRY and CDR2 SYGVKD. The CDR3 reads CAISREGTDYGQYF. For the CDR3, the DNA is TGTGCCATCAGCAGAGAAGGGACAGACTACGGGCAGTACTTC.

The chain couples TRBV28 to TRBJ1-5, with D maybe TRBD1 (5 bases). Germline V CDR1 and CDR2: MDHEN, SYDVKM. The V end was cut by 6 bases, the J end by 6 bases, with 15 bases between. The CDR3 covers 14 residues. CDR3 amino acids: CASSSLGTGQPQHF. CDR3 DNA: TGTGCCAGCAGCTCGTTGGGGACCGGTCAGCCCCAGCATTTT.

The chain joins TRBV4-1 to TRBJ2-5; D might be TRBD2 (5 bases). Germline lookup yields CDR1 MGHRA and CDR2 YSYEKL. V gave up 0 bases and J gave up 5 bases, with 10 bases separating them. The CDR3 has 14 amino acids. In nucleotides, the CDR3 is TGCGCCAGCAGCCAAGACGGGATAACGGAGACCCAGTACTTC. It codes for CASSQDGITETQYF.

The rearrangement joins TRBV28 to TRBJ1-3; D unresolved. This CDR3 has 14 amino acids. The V end lost 5 bases, the J end lost 0 bases, and 8 bases lay between the germline ends. Germline V CDR1 and CDR2: MDHEN, SYDVKM. The CDR3 DNA reads as TGTGCCAGCAGTAAGACAAGCTCTGGAAACACCATATATTTT. Amino acid sequence: CASSKTSSGNTIYF.

The gene calls are TRBV18 and TRBJ2-3; 10 nucleotides line up with TRBD2. The CDR3 spans 18 residues. V was pared by 5 bases and J by 2 bases, with 13 bases of the junction left unmatched. Germline V gene sequence: CDR1 KGHSH, CDR2 LQKENI. The CDR3 protein is CASSGPGLARAYTDTQYF. CDR3 DNA: TGTGCCAGCTCAGGTCCGGGACTAGCGAGAGCTTACACAGATACGCAGTATTTT.

This clone was detected only once. The chain combines TRBV19 with TRBJ1-5; TRBD1 matches at 9 bases. The CDR3 spans 14 residues. Germline CDR1 reads LNHDA; CDR2 reads SQIVND (reference sequence). The junction had 7 bases not matched to a gene; V was cut back by 10 bases and J by 3 bases. The CDR3: CATTDRGNNQPQHF. The CDR3 DNA reads as TGTGCCACCACGGACAGGGGAAACAATCAGCCCCAGCATTTT.

This clone was recorded only once. The gene calls are TRBV27 and TRBJ2-2, with 10 positions matching TRBD2. The V segment lost 5 bases and the J segment 6 bases; nucleotides outside the gene matches: 15. Looked up from germline, CDR1 is MNHEY and CDR2 is SMNVEV (reference sequence). CDR3 size: 18 residues. CDR3 DNA sequence: TGTGCCAGCAGTCACCACTCGTTAGCGGGAGGATGGGCCGGGGAGCTGTTTTTT. Its translation is CASSHHSLAGGWAGELFF.

The chain is built from TRBV19 and TRBJ1-5; unclear D gene. CDR1 is LNHDA and CDR2 is SQIVND in the germline V gene (reference sequence). The CDR3 length is 14 residues. V was pared by 9 bases and J by 5 bases, with 17 bases between. The CDR3 DNA is TGTGCCAGCCGCCCGCCCCTCAGAGATCAGCCCCAGCATTTT. The encoded protein is CASRPPLRDQPQHF. The variable domain in full, with the rest retrieved from reference TRBV19 and TRBJ1-5, is DGGITQSPKYLFRKEGQNVTLSCEQNLNHDAMYWYRQDPGQGLRLIYYSQIVNDFQKGDIAEGYSVSREKKESFPLTVTSAQKNPTAFYLCASRPPLRDQPQHFGDGTRLSIL.

J is TRBJ2-1 and V is TRBV6-1; 11 nucleotides match TRBD2. V lost 8 bases, J lost 1 base, and 4 bases stayed unmatched. The CDR3 contains 15 residues. Germline loops: CDR1 MNHNS, CDR2 SASEGT. The CDR3 loop is CASVGLADSYNEQFF. CDR3 nucleotides: TGTGCCAGCGTGGGACTAGCGGATTCCTACAATGAGCAGTTCTTC.

The V and J genes are TRBV15 and TRBJ1-4, with D unclear. Germline V gene lookup returns CDR1 LNHNV and CDR2 YYDKDF (reference sequence). This CDR3 is built from 12 residues. V shed 1 base and J shed 11 bases, with 8 bases lying between them. The CDR3 DNA sequence: TGTGCCACCAGCAGAGGATCCGAGAAACTGTTTTTT. Translation gives CATSRGSEKLFF.